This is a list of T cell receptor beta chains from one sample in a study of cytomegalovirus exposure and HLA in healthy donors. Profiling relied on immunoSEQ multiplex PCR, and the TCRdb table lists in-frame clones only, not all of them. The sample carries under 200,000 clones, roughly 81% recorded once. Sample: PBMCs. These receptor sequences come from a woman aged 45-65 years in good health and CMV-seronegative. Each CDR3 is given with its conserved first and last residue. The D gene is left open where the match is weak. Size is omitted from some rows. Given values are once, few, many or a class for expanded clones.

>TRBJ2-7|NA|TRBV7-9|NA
CASSKTGILSYEQYF
TGTGCCAGCAGCAAAACAGGGATTCTCTCCTACGAGCAGTACTTC
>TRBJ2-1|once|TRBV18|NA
CASSPQVPPPLVPPSNEQFF
TGTGCCAGCTCACCTCAAGTACCCCCCCCGCTAGTCCCGCCTTCCAATGAGCAGTTCTTC
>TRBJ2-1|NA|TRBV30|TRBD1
CAWSTYRGYNEQFF
TGTGCCTGGAGTACATACAGGGGATACAATGAGCAGTTCTTC
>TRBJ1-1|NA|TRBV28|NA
CASSLQGKGTEAFF
TGTGCCAGCAGTCTCCAGGGGAAGGGCACTGAAGCTTTCTTT
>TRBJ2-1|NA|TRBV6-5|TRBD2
CASWGGINYNEQFF
TGTGCCAGTTGGGGGGGGATTAATTACAATGAGCAGTTCTTC
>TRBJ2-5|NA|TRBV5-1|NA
CASSPTPHGETQYF
TGCGCCAGCAGCCCGACGCCCCACGGGGAGACCCAGTACTTC
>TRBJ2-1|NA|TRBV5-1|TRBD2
CASSSGGPFNEQFF
TGCGCCAGCAGCTCGGGGGGGCCGTTCAATGAGCAGTTCTTC
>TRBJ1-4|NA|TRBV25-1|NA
CASYSGKLFF
TGTGCCAGTTACTCGGGGAAACTGTTTTTT
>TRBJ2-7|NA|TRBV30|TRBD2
CAWSLGGKYEQYF
TGTGCCTGGAGTTTGGGAGGGAAATACGAGCAGTACTTC
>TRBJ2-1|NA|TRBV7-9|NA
CASSFMGAGHNEQFF
TGTGCCAGCAGCTTTATGGGGGCTGGTCACAATGAGCAGTTCTTC
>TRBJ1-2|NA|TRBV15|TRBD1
CATSRDRMTGRGYTF
TGTGCCACCAGCAGAGATCGGATGACAGGGAGGGGCTACACCTTC
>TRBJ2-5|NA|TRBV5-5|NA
CASSLGGYQQETQYF
TGTGCCAGCAGCTTGGGCGGCTACCAGCAAGAGACCCAGTACTTC
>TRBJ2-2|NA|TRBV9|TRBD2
CASRLAEGNTGELFF
TGTGCCAGCAGGCTAGCGGAGGGGAACACCGGGGAGCTGTTTTTT
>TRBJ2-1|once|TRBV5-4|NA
CASSQNNEQFF
TGTGCCAGCAGCCAGAACAATGAGCAGTTCTTC
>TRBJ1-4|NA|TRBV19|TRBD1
CASSRGQGNEKLFF
TGTGCCAGTAGTAGGGGACAGGGAAATGAAAAACTGTTTTTT
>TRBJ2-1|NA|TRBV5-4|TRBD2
CASSRGGLAGVNEQFF
TGTGCCAGCAGCCGGGGGGGACTAGCGGGAGTCAATGAGCAGTTCTTC
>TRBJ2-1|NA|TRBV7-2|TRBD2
CASSRTSGGYNEQFF
TGTGCCAGCAGCAGGACTAGCGGGGGTTACAATGAGCAGTTCTTC
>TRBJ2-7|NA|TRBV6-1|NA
CASSDSGRTPYEQYF
TGTGCCAGCAGTGACTCGGGAAGGACTCCCTACGAGCAGTACTTC
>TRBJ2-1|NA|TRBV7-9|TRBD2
CASSEGLAGSSWFF
TGTGCCAGCAGCGAGGGACTAGCGGGAAGTAGCTGGTTCTTC
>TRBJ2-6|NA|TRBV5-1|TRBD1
CASSLRDRGRAGANVLTF
TGCGCCAGCAGCCTCCGGGACAGGGGGCGGGCTGGGGCCAACGTCCTGACTTTC
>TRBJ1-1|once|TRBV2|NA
CASSGPGQLPNTEAFF
TGTGCCAGCAGTGGCCCCGGACAGCTCCCGAACACTGAAGCTTTCTTT